These 26 T cell receptor beta chains originate from one sample sequenced in a study of control samples from healthy donors and cancer patients. TCRdb keeps only in-frame clones here, not all; method: immunoSEQ multiplex PCR. The sample holds some 90,000 clones, more than 85% seen once. The sequenced sample consisted of blood. These receptor sequences come from a woman aged 30 to 39 in good health.

This chain joins TRBV10-3 and TRBJ2-7, with D unresolved. This CDR3 is built from 14 residues. Germline loops: CDR1 ENHRY, CDR2 SYGVKD. The V end lost 6 bases, the J end lost 0 bases, and 12 bases lay between the germline ends. The CDR3 DNA sequence: TGTGCCATCAGGGGCGGTACCAGCTCCTACGAGCAGTACTTC. The encoded protein is CAIRGGTSSYEQYF.

The chain couples TRBV5-8 to TRBJ1-6, with 8 bases fitting TRBD1. The germline CDR1 and CDR2 sequences are SGHTS and YDEGEE. This CDR3 has 17 amino acids. Germline trimming cut 4 bases from V and 4 bases from J; bases unmatched to any gene: 10. The CDR3 nucleotides read TGTGCCAGCAGCCCGTGGGGTACAGGGGGGTATAATTCACCCCTCCACTTT. This translates into CASSPWGTGGYNSPLHF.

The chain uses TRBV7-3 and TRBJ1-1; D is undetermined. The CDR3 is 14 amino acids. Deletions cut 6 bases from V and 4 bases from J, with 15 bases between. Germline CDR1 SGHTA, CDR2 FQGTGA. CDR3 sequence (DNA): TGTGCCAGCAGGCCGGCCCCTACGTCCACTGAAGCTTTCTTT. Translated, it gives CASRPAPTSTEAFF.

CDR3 DNA sequence: TGTGCCACAGCGGATTGGGAAGAGACCCAGTACTTC. Translating gives CATADWEETQYF. The chain joins TRBV5-4 to TRBJ2-5; TRBD2 is a possible D gene (5 bases). Germline V gene lookup returns CDR1 SGHNT and CDR2 YYREEE (reference sequence). The CDR3 contains 12 residues. V gave up 9 bases and J gave up 3 bases, with 12 bases separating them.

The CDR3 DNA follows: TGTGCCAGCAGCAAGACAGGGTCTTCGGGCTACACCTTC. As protein: CASSKTGSSGYTF. V usage is TRBV6-2 or TRBV6-3 and J usage is TRBJ1-2; TRBD1 agrees at 7 bases. This CDR3 has 13 residues. Trimming cost V 6 bases and J 8 bases; bases outside gene matches: 9. Germline CDR1 and CDR2: MNHEY and SVGEGT.

The V gene is TRBV5-4, the J gene TRBJ1-4; D is possibly TRBD1 (6 bases). Germline V gene sequence: CDR1 SGHNT, CDR2 YYREEE (reference sequence). The germline V and J ends were trimmed by 1 base and 7 bases, with 11 bases remaining between them. The CDR3 has 14 residues. CDR3 residues: CASSLHGQPEKLFF. The CDR3, as DNA: TGTGCCAGCAGCTTGCATGGACAGCCTGAAAAACTGTTTTTT.

The gene calls are TRBV5-1 and TRBJ1-1; 7 bases are shared with TRBD1. CDR1 is SGHRS, CDR2 YFSETQ, per germline. The CDR3 is made up of 17 amino acids. The trim removed 1 base at V and 5 bases at J, leaving 14 bases unmatched. The CDR3 loop is CASSLSTGRGPRTEAFF. In DNA form, the CDR3 reads TGCGCCAGCAGCTTGTCGACAGGGAGGGGGCCTAGGACTGAAGCTTTCTTT.

The chain uses TRBV15 and TRBJ1-3, with D hard to call. The CDR3 runs to 17 residues. Germline CDR1 is LNHNV and CDR2 is YYDKDF (reference sequence). V was clipped by 1 base and J by 0 bases, with 13 bases between them. CDR3 DNA sequence: TGTGCCACCAGCAGAGCGGGCAGAACTCCCTCTGGAAACACCATATATTTT. Translating gives CATSRAGRTPSGNTIYF.

This chain connects TRBV18 to TRBJ2-2; a weak D match, TRBD1 (5 bases). V gave up 1 base and J gave up 0 bases, with 9 bases separating them. Germline loops: CDR1 KGHSH, CDR2 LQKENI. The CDR3 is 16 residues long. The CDR3 protein is CASSPRQPTNTGELFF. The CDR3 DNA reads as TGTGCCAGCTCACCACGACAGCCGACGAACACCGGGGAGCTGTTTTTT.

The chain employs TRBV3-1 (or the pseudogene TRBV3-2) and TRBJ1-3; D may be TRBD1 (5 bases). Trimming left V 3 bases short and J 1 base short, with 7 bases between. The CDR3 has 14 residues. In germline, CDR1 is LGHDT, CDR2 YNNKEL (reference sequence). The CDR3 protein is CASSQGHSGNTIYF. The CDR3 DNA is TGTGCCAGCAGCCAGGGGCATTCTGGAAACACCATATATTTT.

The chain joins TRBV6-5 to TRBJ1-5, with D perhaps TRBD1 (5 bases). CDR3 length equals 14 residues. CDR1 MNHEY and CDR2 SVGAGI come from the germline V gene. V shed 7 bases and J shed 4 bases, with 14 bases lying between them. The DNA for the CDR3 is TGTGCCAGCATTGCAGGGACGGCTAATCAGCCCCAGCATTTT. Translating it yields CASIAGTANQPQHF.

This chain links TRBV29-1 with TRBJ1-1; no definite D call. Trimming pared 2 bases from V and 0 bases from J, leaving 16 bases between. There are 16 residues in the CDR3. Germline V gives CDR1 SQVTM, CDR2 ANQGSEA. CDR3 sequence (DNA): TGCAGCGTTGAAATAGGGAGACTAAGGATGAACACTGAAGCTTTCTTT. Translated: CSVEIGRLRMNTEAFF.

This chain joins TRBV2 and TRBJ2-4; 9 nucleotides align to TRBD1. V dropped 2 bases and J dropped 9; count of bases not matched to a gene: 5. Germline-derived CDR1 and CDR2 are SNHLY and FYNNEI. This CDR3 is built from 14 residues. In DNA form, the CDR3 reads TGTGCCAGCAGTGAACGGGACAGGGAGGGCATTCAGTACTTC. Translation: CASSERDREGIQYF. The whole variable domain, filled in from reference TRBV2 and TRBJ2-4, reads EPEVTQTPSHQVTQMGQEVILRCVPISNHLYFYWYRQILGQKVEFLVSFYNNEISEKSEIFDDQFSVERPDGSNFTLKIRSTKLEDSAMYFCASSERDREGIQYFGAGTRLSVL.

CDR3 amino acids: CASRPTETYEQYF. Here the CDR3 DNA reads TGTGCCAGTAGGCCGACAGAGACCTACGAGCAGTACTTC. The chain uses TRBV19 and TRBJ2-7; possible D gene TRBD1, 5 bases. Germline V lookup: CDR1 LNHDA, CDR2 SQIVND (reference sequence). V dropped 6 bases and J dropped 2 bases, with 11 bases sitting between them. CDR3 length: 13 amino acids.

The rearrangement uses TRBV2 and TRBJ1-6; D is unclear. This CDR3 spans 15 amino acids. The V and J ends lost 6 bases and 3 bases respectively, with 12 bases between them. Germline-derived CDR1 and CDR2 are SNHLY and FYNNEI. CDR3 region: CASSPEGHYNSPLHF. CDR3 bases: TGTGCCAGCAGCCCCGAGGGCCACTATAATTCACCCCTCCACTTT.

The chain links TRBV2 to TRBJ2-1; TRBD1 matches 9 bases. The V gene's germline CDR1 is SNHLY and CDR2 FYNNEI. Trimming took 7 bases from V and 8 from J; bases not matched to a gene: 9. The CDR3 has 14 amino acids. CDR3 DNA: TGTGCCAGCAACCGGGACAGGGTGAACGATGAGCAGTTCTTC. Its translation: CASNRDRVNDEQFF. Combining the CDR3 with reference TRBV2 and TRBJ2-1 gives the whole variable domain EPEVTQTPSHQVTQMGQEVILRCVPISNHLYFYWYRQILGQKVEFLVSFYNNEISEKSEIFDDQFSVERPDGSNFTLKIRSTKLEDSAMYFCASNRDRVNDEQFFGPGTRLTVL.

This chain's CDR3 is CASSPLAESSYEQYF. The DNA of the CDR3 is TGTGCCAGCTCACCTTTAGCGGAGTCCTCCTACGAGCAGTACTTC. This chain connects TRBV18 to TRBJ2-7; the D gene is possibly TRBD2 (6 bases). From germline, CDR1 is KGHSH and CDR2 LQKENI. This CDR3 region has 15 residues. V was trimmed by 3 bases and J by 0 bases, leaving 12 bases between them. The whole variable domain, remainder taken from reference TRBV18 and TRBJ2-7, is NAGVMQNPRHLVRRRGQEARLRCSPMKGHSHVYWYRQLPEEGLKFMVYLQKENIIDESGMPKERFSAEFPKEGPSILRIQQVVRGDSAAYFCASSPLAESSYEQYFGPGTRLTVT.

The V call is TRBV2, the J call TRBJ2-7, with D perhaps TRBD1 or TRBD2 (5 bases each). Trimming took 6 bases from V and 0 from J, leaving 15 bases between them. The length of the CDR3 is 15 residues. CDR1 is SNHLY, CDR2 FYNNEI, per germline. The CDR3 bases are TGTGCCAGCAGAGAAAGCCGGGACCTCTCCTACGAGCAGTACTTC. Translating it yields CASRESRDLSYEQYF. The whole variable domain, filled in from reference TRBV2 and TRBJ2-7, reads EPEVTQTPSHQVTQMGQEVILRCVPISNHLYFYWYRQILGQKVEFLVSFYNNEISEKSEIFDDQFSVERPDGSNFTLKIRSTKLEDSAMYFCASRESRDLSYEQYFGPGTRLTVT.

This clone was counted a single time. The V call is TRBV5-1, the J call TRBJ1-1, with 10 nucleotides matching TRBD1. Germline V gene lookup returns CDR1 SGHRS and CDR2 YFSETQ. The CDR3 has 12 amino acids. V lost 5 bases to trimming and J lost 9 bases; unmatched junction nucleotides: 4. CDR3 protein: CASSQTGGQAFF. Here the CDR3 DNA reads TGCGCCAGCAGTCAGACAGGGGGCCAAGCTTTCTTT. The full variable domain, in which reference TRBV5-1 and TRBJ1-1 provide the parts outside the CDR3, is KAGVTQTPRYLIKTRGQQVTLSCSPISGHRSVSWYQQTPGQGLQFLFEYFSETQRNKGNFPGRFSGRQFSNSRSEMNVSTLELGDSALYLCASSQTGGQAFFGQGTRLTVV.

The V call is TRBV5-1, the J call TRBJ1-1; the match to TRBD1 covers 7 bases. CDR3 length: 14 residues. The V gene's germline CDR1 is SGHRS and CDR2 YFSETQ. The J segment lost 7 bases and the V segment lost 0 bases, leaving 6 bases of the junction unmatched. The CDR3 DNA sequence: TGCGCCAGCAGCTTGGGGACAGGAGGAGGTGAAGCTTTCTTT. Translated: CASSLGTGGGEAFF.

The V and J genes are TRBV19 and TRBJ1-1; no firm D call. Germline-derived CDR1 and CDR2 are LNHDA and SQIVND (reference sequence). V lost 7 bases and J 4 bases, leaving 10 bases between the germline ends. CDR3 length: 12 amino acids. CDR3 coding DNA: TGTGCCAGTAAGACCAGGACCACTGAAGCTTTCTTT. Protein product: CASKTRTTEAFF. The full variable domain, with the rest looked up from reference TRBV19 and TRBJ1-1, is DGGITQSPKYLFRKEGQNVTLSCEQNLNHDAMYWYRQDPGQGLRLIYYSQIVNDFQKGDIAEGYSVSREKKESFPLTVTSAQKNPTAFYLCASKTRTTEAFFGQGTRLTVV.

This chain links TRBV7-9 with TRBJ2-1, with D maybe TRBD2 (6 bases). CDR1 is SEHNR and CDR2 is FQNEAQ in the germline V gene (reference sequence). V lost 1 base and J 8 bases, leaving 12 bases between the germline ends. The length of the CDR3 is 14 residues. CDR3 sequence reads: CASSLDLREDEQFF. DNA for the CDR3: TGTGCCAGCAGCTTAGATCTCAGGGAGGATGAGCAGTTCTTC. The full variable domain, with the rest looked up from reference TRBV7-9 and TRBJ2-1, is DTGVSQNPRHKITKRGQNVTFRCDPISEHNRLYWYRQTLGQGPEFLTYFQNEAQLEKSRLLSDRFSAERPKGSFSTLEIQRTEQGDSAMYLCASSLDLREDEQFFGPGTRLTVL.

The chain carries TRBV5-6 and TRBJ2-5, with D unclear. The CDR3 runs to 15 residues. Trimming took off 3 bases at V and 0 bases at J, with 12 bases between the two ends. Per germline, CDR1 SGHDT and CDR2 YYEEEE. This chain's CDR3 is CASSSRLGYQETQYF. The DNA of the CDR3 is TGTGCCAGCAGCTCCCGCCTCGGGTACCAAGAGACCCAGTACTTC.

This chain connects TRBV13 to TRBJ2-6; TRBD1 matches at 7 bases. V lost 2 bases and J lost 4; bases outside the gene matches: 11. The CDR3 spans 18 residues. CDR1 is PRHDT and CDR2 is FYEKMQ in the germline V gene (reference sequence). CDR3 protein: CASSLIAQGPGGANVLTF. The CDR3 region has the DNA TGTGCCAGCAGCTTAATAGCACAGGGGCCTGGAGGGGCCAACGTCCTGACTTTC.

This clone was picked up one time. The genes are TRBV11-2 and TRBJ2-7, with TRBD2 matching over 13 bases. The CDR3 spans 15 residues. Germline lookup yields CDR1 SGHAT and CDR2 FQNNGV. V lost 4 bases to trimming and J lost 5 bases; unmatched junction nucleotides: 5. The DNA for the CDR3 is TGTGCCAGCAGCTCGGGACTAGCGGGAAAAAACGAGCAGTACTTC. Its protein product is CASSSGLAGKNEQYF.

J is TRBJ2-7 and V is TRBV27; possibly TRBD1 for D (5 bases). CDR3 length equals 18 residues. CDR1 and CDR2 from the germline V gene are MNHEY and SMNVEV (reference sequence). Deletions cut 5 bases from V and 4 bases from J, with 27 bases between. The DNA of the CDR3 is TGTGCCAGCAGTCCGCTACAAGGAAGGGGCGTCATGAAGTACGAGCAGTACTTC. Amino acids: CASSPLQGRGVMKYEQYF.